These 4 T cell receptor beta chains were sequenced from one sample in a study of T cell repertoires in cytomegalovirus infection. TCRdb re-called the reads through MiXCR, storing one row per CDR3 protein. The sample shows 900,000 to 950,000 distinct CDR3 sequences, roughly 31% of them seen only once. Their target antigens are unknown. The sequences come from cultured CD8+ T cells from PBMCs, collected from culture after CMV antigen stimulation. The receptor set was obtained from a human donor in good health (CMV status not recorded). Some clones in this sample may be carry-over from other donors' samples.

This clonotype occurred a few times. This chain connects TRBV11-3 to TRBJ2-7; D is possibly TRBD1 or TRBD2 (6 bases each). This CDR3 has 15 amino acids. V was pared by 1 base and J by 5 bases, with 15 bases between. Germline V CDR1 and CDR2: SGHNT, YENEEA. The CDR3 here is CASSLGGGGFDEQYF. In nucleotides, the CDR3 is TGTGCCAGCAGCTTAGGTGGAGGGGGTTTTGACGAGCAGTACTTC.

This clonotype was seen repeatedly, ten times or more. The rearrangement uses TRBV7-8 and TRBJ2-1, with 7 bases that match TRBD2. The V segment lost 6 bases and the J segment 2 bases; nucleotides outside the gene matches: 10. From germline, CDR1 is SGHVS and CDR2 FQNEAQ. This CDR3 is 16 amino acids long. Here the CDR3 DNA reads TGTGCCAGCAGTACGAGCGGGACTTTCCCCTACAATGAGCAGTTCTTC. It codes for CASSTSGTFPYNEQFF.

This clonotype was counted only a few times. The chain employs TRBV7-9 and TRBJ2-5, with D perhaps TRBD2 (5 bases). The CDR3 totals 15 residues. With 4 bases removed from V and 5 bases from J, the gap between germline ends came to 17 bases. Germline V gene lookup returns CDR1 SEHNR and CDR2 FQNEAQ (reference sequence). DNA for the CDR3: TGTGCCAGCAGCTCACCACGGAGGCGGCCTGAGACCCAGTACTTC. Translation gives CASSSPRRRPETQYF.

The rearrangement uses TRBV7-8 and TRBJ1-2; D is perhaps TRBD1 (6 bases). Germline V gene data show CDR1 as SGHVS and CDR2 as FQNEAQ. Trimming left V 5 bases short and J 0 bases short, with 22 bases between. The CDR3 runs to 18 residues. CDR3 region: CASSPYLIQGVANYGYTF. CDR3 DNA sequence: TGTGCCAGCAGCCCTTACCTAATACAGGGAGTTGCTAACTATGGCTACACCTTC.